This TCR beta chain was captured in a study of T cells in tuberculosis. Study-wide results and caveats: The TCR-beta difference was not significant; alpha differences partly reflected length.

The method was immunoSEQ multiplex PCR; TCRdb's version includes in-frame clones alone and lacks a portion of them. Found here are approximately 53,000 clones, 90% to 95% of them singletons; the top ten hold under 1.5%. Germline V gene sequence: CDR1 SNHLY, CDR2 FYNNEI. The J segment lost 2 bases and the V segment lost 6 bases, leaving 6 bases of the junction unmatched. This CDR3 comprises 15 residues. A remark on this clone: Its antigen is not known.

The time point is: new active TB diagnosis, blood taken before or within 7 days of starting treatment. Each donor contributed 95,000 or so T cells on average, unsorted. The sequence was obtained from an adult with tuberculosis. The source was PBMCs, collected at tuberculosis diagnosis. The V call is TRBV2, the J call TRBJ1-3; 8 bases match TRBD1. The CDR3 bases are TGTGCCAGCAGACAGGGACAGGTCGCTGGAAACACCATATATTTT. Translated: CASRQGQVAGNTIYF.